This T cell receptor (beta chain) is drawn from a study of blood T cell repertoires in COVID-19. In the study overall: Samples of COVID-19 (acute and convalescent) were obtained from the United States, Italy and Spain. PBMCs, B-cell-depleted T cells, or T cells provided the cDNA or gDNA that made up the material.

V lost 7 bases, J lost 8 bases, and 12 bases lay in between. The CDR3 spans 11 residues. Germline values: CDR1 DFQATT, CDR2 SNEGSKA (reference sequence). How the authors handled the data: Reference gene primer amplification gave estimated nucleated cell counts. Libraries were prepared by immunoSEQ multiplex PCR; TCRdb keeps only in-frame clonotypes and omits some of them. V, J and clone size were drawn from that table, and D and trimming were deduced from the DNA. The table lists 50,000 to 70,000 clones, about 80% of them singletons, with more than 20% in the top ten. Sequencing was done on a sample of peripheral blood. The V call is TRBV20-1, the J call TRBJ2-1; D perhaps matches TRBD1 (5 bases). This receptor was identified in a man aged 45-65 years with active or convalescent COVID-19. The CDR3 is CSVSPGYEQFF. Written as DNA, the CDR3 is TGCAGTGTTTCACCAGGGTATGAGCAGTTCTTC.